The rows below give T cell receptor beta chains drawn from one sample of a study of control samples from healthy donors and cancer patients. TCRdb's table, derived via immunoSEQ multiplex PCR, lists solely in-frame clones and lacks some. This sample yields around 170,000 clones, of which 88% are seen a single time; around 5% belongs to the top ten. Sequenced: blood. Source of these receptors: a woman in her 30s in good health. Both conserved end residues are part of each CDR3. A D gene is named only where the DNA matches it firmly. The size entry is marked missing in some rows and otherwise reads once, few, many or a size class.

DNA: TGCGCCAGCAGCCCAGGGACTAGCGGGAGGGGTGGAGACGTTCGTGAGCAGTTCTTC
CDR3: CASSPGTSGRGGDVREQFF
size: -
V: TRBV5-1
J: TRBJ2-1
D: TRBD2

DNA: TGCGCCAGCAGCCAAGCGAGGAGGCCAGGGGTAGCGAGCTCCTATAATTCACCCCTCCACTTT
CDR3: CASSQARRPGVASSYNSPLHF
size: -
V: TRBV4-1
J: TRBJ1-6
D: -

DNA: TGTGCCAGCAGCTTTAGCGGAGCCTACAATGAGCAGTTCTTC
CDR3: CASSFSGAYNEQFF
size: -
V: TRBV11-2
J: TRBJ2-1
D: -

DNA: TGTGCCAGCAGCCCTAACCCACCCCCCGCGGGGGTTAACTATGGCTACACCTTC
CDR3: CASSPNPPPAGVNYGYTF
size: -
V: TRBV27
J: TRBJ1-2
D: -

DNA: TGTGCCAGCAGCTCGCCCCCGGGACAGTTCAACAATGAGCAGTTCTTC
CDR3: CASSSPPGQFNNEQFF
size: once
V: TRBV9
J: TRBJ2-1
D: TRBD1

DNA: TGTGCCAGCAGCTTAGCGCCTATAGAGAGACTAAGCGATCAAGAGACCCAGTACTTC
CDR3: CASSLAPIERLSDQETQYF
size: -
V: TRBV11-1
J: TRBJ2-5
D: -

DNA: TGTGCCAGCAGCCCAACTCCTGTTTGGACTCAGCCCCAGCATTTT
CDR3: CASSPTPVWTQPQHF
size: -
V: TRBV3-1/TRBV3-2
J: TRBJ1-5
D: -

DNA: TGTGCTAGCAGCTTATTCCTAGGCAATGAGCAGTTCTTC
CDR3: CASSLFLGNEQFF
size: few
V: TRBV7-7
J: TRBJ2-1
D: -

DNA: TGTGCCAGCAGTGAGACTAGCGGGATGATTTCCTACGAGCAGTACTTC
CDR3: CASSETSGMISYEQYF
size: -
V: TRBV6-1
J: TRBJ2-7
D: TRBD2

DNA: TGTGCCAGCATCTTAGATAACGTTAACTATGGCTACACCTTC
CDR3: CASILDNVNYGYTF
size: once
V: TRBV7-2
J: TRBJ1-2
D: -

DNA: TGTGCCAGCAGCTTGGGGTGGCAGGGGTCATTAACGGGCTATGGCTACACCTTC
CDR3: CASSLGWQGSLTGYGYTF
size: -
V: TRBV5-6
J: TRBJ1-2
D: -

DNA: TGTGCCAGCAGCTTACAAGAGACCCAGTACTTC
CDR3: CASSLQETQYF
size: -
V: TRBV5-6
J: TRBJ2-5
D: -

DNA: TGTGCCAGCAGCCTCAATCGGTACGAGCAGTACTTC
CDR3: CASSLNRYEQYF
size: -
V: TRBV7-2
J: TRBJ2-7
D: -

DNA: TGTGCCATCAGTGAGAACCCTAGCCGGGGCTCCGAGCAGTACTTC
CDR3: CAISENPSRGSEQYF
size: -
V: TRBV10-3
J: TRBJ2-7
D: -

DNA: TGCGCCAGCAGCTTGGAACTAGCGGGAAGATACAATGAGCAGTTCTTC
CDR3: CASSLELAGRYNEQFF
size: -
V: TRBV5-1
J: TRBJ2-1
D: TRBD2

DNA: TGTGCCAGCTCACCACCAGGTAGCAATGAGCAGTTCTTC
CDR3: CASSPPGSNEQFF
size: -
V: TRBV18
J: TRBJ2-1
D: -

DNA: TGTGCCAGCAGTTCCGGGGACCGGGTTGTATATGGCTACACCTTC
CDR3: CASSSGDRVVYGYTF
size: few
V: TRBV6-5
J: TRBJ1-2
D: -

DNA: TGTGCCAGCAGTTTATCCGGCAGTCTAAACACCATATATTTT
CDR3: CASSLSGSLNTIYF
size: -
V: TRBV28
J: TRBJ1-3
D: -

DNA: TGTGCCAGCAGCCGGGACAGACTCTACGAGCAGTACTTC
CDR3: CASSRDRLYEQYF
size: -
V: TRBV5-5
J: TRBJ2-7
D: TRBD1

DNA: TGTGCCAGCAGCCACAGACTAGCGGAACCCACAGATACGCAGTATTTT
CDR3: CASSHRLAEPTDTQYF
size: -
V: TRBV7-9
J: TRBJ2-3
D: TRBD2

DNA: TGTGCCAGCAGTTGGGGACATGAGCAGTTCTTC
CDR3: CASSWGHEQFF
size: once
V: TRBV28
J: TRBJ2-1
D: -

DNA: TGTGCCAGCAGTCATCACGGGAGTTCCACAGATACGCAGTATTTT
CDR3: CASSHHGSSTDTQYF
size: -
V: TRBV14
J: TRBJ2-3
D: -

DNA: TGTGCCAGCAGTGAACTAGCGGGGGGGTACAATGAGCAGTTCTTC
CDR3: CASSELAGGYNEQFF
size: -
V: TRBV6-1
J: TRBJ2-1
D: TRBD2

DNA: TGTGCCAGCAGCTACTCAGCGACGAATAATTCACCCCTCCACTTT
CDR3: CASSYSATNNSPLHF
size: -
V: TRBV7-6
J: TRBJ1-6
D: -

DNA: TGTGCCAGCAGCAAACTCGGACTGAACACCGGGGAGCTGTTTTTT
CDR3: CASSKLGLNTGELFF
size: -
V: TRBV28
J: TRBJ2-2
D: -

DNA: TGTGCCAGCAGCCAAGGAACCGGGGAGCTGTTTTTT
CDR3: CASSQGTGELFF
size: -
V: TRBV3-1/TRBV3-2
J: TRBJ2-2
D: -

DNA: TGTGCCATCAAGGGGCCAGATAATTCACCCCTCCACTTT
CDR3: CAIKGPDNSPLHF
size: -
V: TRBV10-3
J: TRBJ1-6
D: -

DNA: TGCAGTGCTAGTCTAGGCGGCCGGACGGGTTCACCCCTCCACTTT
CDR3: CSASLGGRTGSPLHF
size: many
V: TRBV20-1
J: TRBJ1-6
D: -

DNA: TGTGCCAGCAGTTTAGGGACAGAAATTTATGGCTACACCTTC
CDR3: CASSLGTEIYGYTF
size: few
V: TRBV28
J: TRBJ1-2
D: TRBD1

DNA: TGTGCCAGCAGCTTAGGCCCAGCGGGGGGCAGGGTGGCAGATACGCAGTATTTT
CDR3: CASSLGPAGGRVADTQYF
size: -
V: TRBV7-9
J: TRBJ2-3
D: TRBD2

DNA: TGTGCCAGCAGCCAACGGTTCTTATCTAGCACAGATACGCAGTATTTT
CDR3: CASSQRFLSSTDTQYF
size: -
V: TRBV14
J: TRBJ2-3
D: -

DNA: TGCGCCAGCATCTGCCCACCTGAGGTTAGCAATCAGCCCCAGCATTTT
CDR3: CASICPPEVSNQPQHF
size: -
V: TRBV10-1
J: TRBJ1-5
D: -

DNA: TGCGCCAGCAGCTGGGATGGGACAGGGGGCCAAGAGACCCAGTACTTC
CDR3: CASSWDGTGGQETQYF
size: once
V: TRBV5-1
J: TRBJ2-5
D: TRBD1